These 2 T cell receptor beta chains were all obtained from the same sample, sequenced in a study of tumor-infiltrating lymphocytes in oesophageal squamous cell carcinoma. In TCRdb, the PCR reads were re-called with MiXCR into one record per CDR3 protein. In the table there are some 21,000 distinct CDR3 sequences, approximately 40% of which are singletons. The specimen was esophageal tumor tissue. The receptors here all came from a male donor with esophageal squamous cell carcinoma.

This clonotype was detected a few times. The V gene is TRBV4-1, the J gene TRBJ2-1, with D tentatively TRBD2 (5 bases). The CDR3 has 14 residues. Trimming cost V 0 bases and J 7 bases, with 10 bases left between them. CDR1 MGHRA and CDR2 YSYEKL come from the germline V gene. The CDR3 spells CASSQESSKNEQFF. CDR3 nucleotides: TGCGCCAGCAGCCAAGAGTCTAGCAAGAATGAGCAGTTCTTC.

The gene calls are TRBV18 and TRBJ2-7; D is ambiguous. Germline V CDR1 and CDR2: KGHSH, LQKENI. CDR3 length: 16 residues. The V gene lost 4 bases and the J gene lost 0 bases, with 16 bases spanning the gap. The CDR3 spells CASSLLVVGSSYEQYF. CDR3 coding DNA: TGTGCCAGCTCACTCTTGGTAGTCGGGTCCTCCTACGAGCAGTACTTC.